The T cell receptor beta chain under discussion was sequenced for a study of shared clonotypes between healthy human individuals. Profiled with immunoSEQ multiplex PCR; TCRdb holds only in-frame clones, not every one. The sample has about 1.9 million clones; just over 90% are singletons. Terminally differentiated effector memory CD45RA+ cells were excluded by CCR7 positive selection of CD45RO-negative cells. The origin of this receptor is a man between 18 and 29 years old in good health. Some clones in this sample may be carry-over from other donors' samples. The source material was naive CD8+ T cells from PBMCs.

In DNA, the CDR3 is TGCGCCAGCAGCCAAGACAGGTGGCCCAGCTCCTACGAGCAGTACTTC. This gives the protein CASSQDRWPSSYEQYF. The chain carries TRBV4-3 and TRBJ2-7; the D is unclear. Trimming took 0 bases from V and 0 from J, leaving 12 bases between them. This CDR3 spans 16 amino acids. Germline assignment: CDR1 LGHNA and CDR2 YSLEER.